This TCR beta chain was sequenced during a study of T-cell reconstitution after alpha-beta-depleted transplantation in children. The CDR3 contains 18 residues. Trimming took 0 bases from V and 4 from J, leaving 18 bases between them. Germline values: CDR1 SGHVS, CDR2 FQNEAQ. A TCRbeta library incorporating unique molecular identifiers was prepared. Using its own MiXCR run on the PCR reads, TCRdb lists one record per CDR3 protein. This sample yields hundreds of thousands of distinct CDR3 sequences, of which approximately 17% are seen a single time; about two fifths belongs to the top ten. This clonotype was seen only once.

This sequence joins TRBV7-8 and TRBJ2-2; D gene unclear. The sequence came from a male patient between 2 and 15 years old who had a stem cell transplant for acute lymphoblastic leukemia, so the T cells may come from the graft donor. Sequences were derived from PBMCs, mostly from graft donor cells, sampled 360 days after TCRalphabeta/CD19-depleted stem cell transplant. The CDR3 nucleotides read TGTGCCAGCAGCTTAGCCTCTTTTCGCCCCGTGAGCACCGGGGAGCTGTTTTTT. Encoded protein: CASSLASFRPVSTGELFF.